The 7 T cell receptor beta chains below come from one sample, sequenced in a study of blood T cell repertoires in COVID-19. This table comes from immunoSEQ multiplex PCR, and its TCRdb copy is limited to in-frame clones, with some not included. This table has 200,000 to 300,000 clones, roughly 80% appearing once. Sequencing was performed on peripheral blood. The receptors originated from a woman in her late teens or twenties with acute or convalescent COVID-19.

The rearrangement links TRBV7-9 to TRBJ2-3; 7 bases align to TRBD2. Germline CDR1 reads SEHNR; CDR2 reads FQNEAQ (reference sequence). The CDR3 totals 15 residues. After removal of 5 bases from V and 2 bases from J, the junction contained 7 bases not matched to a gene. CDR3: CASSDLAEYTDTQYF. The CDR3 nucleotides are TGTGCCAGCAGCGATCTAGCGGAGTACACAGATACGCAGTATTTT.

This clone showed up just a few times. The V and J genes are TRBV9 and TRBJ1-1; perhaps TRBD1 as D (5 bases). Trimming removed 3 bases at V and 1 base at J, with 28 bases between. Germline values: CDR1 SGDLS, CDR2 YYNGEE. The CDR3 spans 20 residues. CDR3 amino acids: CASSGGPPWQGVVGNTEAFF. The CDR3 DNA follows: TGTGCCAGCAGCGGAGGCCCCCCTTGGCAGGGTGTTGTAGGGAACACTGAAGCTTTCTTT. Complete variable domain (other parts from reference TRBV9 and TRBJ1-1): DSGVTQTPKHLITATGQRVTLRCSPRSGDLSVYWYQQSLDQGLQFLIQYYNGEERAKGNILERFSAQQFPDLHSELNLSSLELGDSALYFCASSGGPPWQGVVGNTEAFFGQGTRLTVV.

The J gene is TRBJ2-3, the V gene TRBV7-2; possible D gene TRBD1, 6 bases. The CDR3 length is 16 residues. The V and J ends lost 5 bases and 0 bases respectively, with 15 bases between them. CDR1 SGHTA and CDR2 FQGNSA come from the germline V gene. As DNA, the CDR3 is TGTGCCAGCAGCCTACCTGACAGGCAGAGCACAGATACGCAGTATTTT. Encoded protein: CASSLPDRQSTDTQYF.

The chain combines TRBV18 with TRBJ2-7; D gene unclear. The V and J ends lost 1 base and 6 bases respectively, with 10 bases between them. Germline loops: CDR1 KGHSH, CDR2 LQKENI. The CDR3 length is 13 residues. The CDR3 DNA reads TGTGCCAGCTCACCACAGGATCGCGGCGAGCAGTACTTC. This codes for CASSPQDRGEQYF.

The rearrangement links TRBV6-5 to TRBJ2-2, with 8 positions matching TRBD2. This CDR3 is built from 14 residues. From germline, CDR1 is MNHEY and CDR2 SVGAGI. After removal of 6 bases from V and 1 base from J, the junction contained 1 base not matched to a gene. CDR3 in DNA: TGTGCCAGCAGCCGGGAGGGGAACACCGGGGAGCTGTTTTTT. Amino acids: CASSREGNTGELFF.

The chain combines TRBV18 with TRBJ2-1; possibly TRBD1 for D (5 bases). V lost 3 bases and J 7 bases, leaving 7 bases between the germline ends. This CDR3 region has 12 residues. Germline CDR1 is KGHSH and CDR2 is LQKENI. The CDR3 loop reads CASSPTENEQFF. CDR3 sequence (DNA): TGTGCCAGCTCACCGACAGAAAATGAGCAGTTCTTC.

CDR3 loop: CASSLGTNRGGTEAFF. CDR3 sequence (DNA): TGTGCCAGCAGCTTAGGTACAAACAGGGGGGGCACTGAAGCTTTCTTT. The chain combines TRBV7-9 with TRBJ1-1, with 8 nucleotides matching TRBD1. V was pared by 1 base and J by 4 bases, with 8 bases of the junction left unmatched. Germline CDR1 and CDR2: SEHNR and FQNEAQ (reference sequence). This CDR3 has 16 residues.